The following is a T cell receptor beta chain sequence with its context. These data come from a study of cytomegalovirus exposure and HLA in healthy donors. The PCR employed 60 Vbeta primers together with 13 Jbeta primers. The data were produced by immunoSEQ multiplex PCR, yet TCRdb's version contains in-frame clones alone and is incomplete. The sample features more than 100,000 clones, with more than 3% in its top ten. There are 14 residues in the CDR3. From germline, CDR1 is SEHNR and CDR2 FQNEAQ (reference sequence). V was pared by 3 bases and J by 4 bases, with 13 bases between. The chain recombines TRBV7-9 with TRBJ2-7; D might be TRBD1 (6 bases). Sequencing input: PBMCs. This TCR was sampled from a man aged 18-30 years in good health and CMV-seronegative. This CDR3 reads CASSFTGGRYEQYF. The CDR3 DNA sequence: TGTGCCAGCAGCTTTACTGGGGGCCGGTACGAGCAGTACTTC.